This T cell receptor beta chain was identified during a study of regulatory T cells in long-lasting Graves disease. Time point noted: persistent/refractory GD, antithyroid drugs over 5 years with positive TRAb. From PBMCs, RNA was extracted and then used to make the TCR library. As collected, the peripheral blood samples measured 7.5 to 10 milliliters each and went into EDTA tubes. This clonotype was detected ten times or more. The antigen is not known. Whole-study results and caveats: New patients shared 966 public clonotypes, and persistent patients shared more, with under 3,500.

V lost 0 bases and J 5 bases, leaving 10 bases between the germline ends. CDR3 length equals 13 residues. The germline V gene has CDR1 DFQATT and CDR2 SNEGSKA (reference sequence). iRepertoire HTBI primers and Arm-PCR of CDR3 regions built TCR beta libraries. TCRdb re-analysed the multiplex PCR reads in MiXCR, keeping a single row per CDR3 protein. The table includes around 460,000 distinct CDR3 sequences, 20% to 25% detected once. The sample was peripheral blood mononuclear cells (PBMCs), taken when the disease was refractory, from a patient treated with antithyroid drugs. The TCR sequence derives from a female donor with Graves disease. This sequence joins TRBV20-1 and TRBJ2-5, with no clear D. The CDR3 DNA reads TGCAGTGCTAGAGATTGGGTCCGGGAGACCCAGTACTTC. Translated, it gives CSARDWVRETQYF.